The 17 T cell receptor beta chains below come from one sample, sequenced in a study of T cell responses to AZD1222 COVID-19 vaccine. The repertoire was sequenced with immunoSEQ multiplex PCR; TCRdb's copy has only in-frame clones and lacks some. The data show around 85,000 clones, approximately 86% seen once. This specimen consisted of peripheral blood, obtained on day 0 of AZD1222 vaccination. Source of these receptors: an adult in good health.

The V gene is TRBV7-8, the J gene TRBJ2-5; TRBD1 might be the D (6 bases). V was pared by 6 bases and J by 2 bases, with 10 bases between. The germline gives CDR1 SGHVS, CDR2 FQNEAQ. This CDR3 is built from 13 residues. CDR3 bases: TGTGCCAGCAGTTCCGGGACACAAGAGACCCAGTACTTC. It codes for CASSSGTQETQYF.

This clone was detected only a few times. This chain uses TRBV9 with TRBJ1-4, with D perhaps matching TRBD1 (6 bases). The CDR3 runs to 14 residues. Germline V CDR1 and CDR2: SGDLS, YYNGEE. The V end lost 6 bases, the J end lost 8 bases, and 17 bases lay between the germline ends. The DNA of the CDR3 is TGTGCCAGCAAGCGGGGGGGCCCAGAAGAAAAACTGTTTTTT. Protein product: CASKRGGPEEKLFF.

The V call is TRBV6-2 or TRBV6-3, the J call TRBJ2-7; a possible D gene is TRBD2 (6 bases). This CDR3 has 15 amino acids. Germline V CDR1 and CDR2: MNHEY, SVGEGT. The V end lost 5 bases, the J end lost 1 base, and 15 bases lay between the germline ends. The CDR3 protein is CASSDSGMASYEQYF. The CDR3 coding sequence is TGTGCCAGCAGTGATAGCGGCATGGCTTCCTACGAGCAGTACTTC.

This clone was detected a few times. The V gene is TRBV7-9, the J gene TRBJ2-2; D not certain. V was trimmed by 3 bases and J by 7 bases, leaving 3 bases between them. The CDR3 loop spans 11 amino acids. Germline loops: CDR1 SEHNR, CDR2 FQNEAQ (reference sequence). The CDR3 is CASSFGGELFF. In DNA form, the CDR3 reads TGTGCCAGCAGCTTTGGCGGGGAGCTGTTTTTT.

The genes are TRBV20-1 and TRBJ1-1; 10 positions match TRBD1. CDR1 is DFQATT, CDR2 SNEGSKA, per germline (reference sequence). This CDR3 contains 15 residues. After removal of 3 bases from V and 2 bases from J, the junction contained 6 bases not matched to a gene. CDR3 nucleotides: TGCAGTGCTAGTGGGGGACAGGGGCTTAACACTGAAGCTTTCTTT. Translated: CSASGGQGLNTEAFF.

The V and J genes are TRBV4-1 and TRBJ1-5; 7 nucleotides line up with TRBD1. The V gene's germline CDR1 is MGHRA and CDR2 YSYEKL. V was clipped by 0 bases and J by 10 bases; unmatched bases: 15. The CDR3 sequence is 17 residues long. The CDR3 reads CASSQDVTGSPFTPQHF. The CDR3 bases are TGCGCCAGCAGCCAAGACGTGACAGGGTCTCCCTTTACCCCCCAGCATTTT.

The rearrangement uses TRBV11-3 and TRBJ2-3; 14 bases map to TRBD2. V gave up 5 bases and J gave up 9 bases; unmatched junction bases: 7. Germline loops: CDR1 SGHNT, CDR2 YENEEA. The CDR3 consists of 15 residues. The CDR3 DNA reads as TGTGCCAGCAGCGAAAGACTAGCGGGAGGGAGGACGCAGTATTTT. This codes for CASSERLAGGRTQYF.

This clone has a handful of counts. This chain links TRBV15 with TRBJ1-1; D might be TRBD1 (6 bases). Germline CDR1 LNHNV, CDR2 YYDKDF (reference sequence). Deletions cut 7 bases from V and 0 bases from J, with 12 bases between. The CDR3 is made up of 14 amino acids. CDR3 amino acids: CATTEGQVNTEAFF. In nucleotides, the CDR3 is TGTGCCACCACCGAGGGACAAGTGAACACTGAAGCTTTCTTT.

Only a few counts were recorded for this clone. The rearrangement links TRBV19 to TRBJ2-2; D is perhaps TRBD1 or TRBD2 (5 bases each). In germline, CDR1 is LNHDA, CDR2 SQIVND (reference sequence). The V end was cut by 5 bases, the J end by 3 bases, with 22 bases between. The CDR3 is made up of 18 amino acids. Here the CDR3 reads CASSGLGRSTKDTGELFF. Here the CDR3 DNA reads TGTGCCAGTAGTGGACTGGGACGTTCAACGAAGGACACCGGGGAGCTGTTTTTT.

This chain links TRBV7-9 with TRBJ2-7; no definite D call. The CDR3 runs 12 residues. Germline V gives CDR1 SEHNR, CDR2 FQNEAQ (reference sequence). Trimming pared 3 bases from V and 2 bases from J, leaving 5 bases between. CDR3 nucleotide sequence: TGTGCCAGCAGCTTGGCCACCTACGAGCAGTACTTC. It codes for CASSLATYEQYF.

This clone appeared a single time. The chain recombines TRBV7-9 with TRBJ2-1; D is perhaps TRBD2 (5 bases). Germline V gives CDR1 SEHNR, CDR2 FQNEAQ (reference sequence). Trimming stripped 1 base from V and 1 base from J, with 14 bases between. CDR3 length: 17 amino acids. In DNA form, the CDR3 reads TGTGCCAGCAGCTTAGGGCACGAGGGTTGGTCCTACAATGAGCAGTTCTTC. Translating it yields CASSLGHEGWSYNEQFF.

The V and J genes are TRBV7-8 and TRBJ1-5, with D possibly being TRBD1 (5 bases). Germline loops: CDR1 SGHVS, CDR2 FQNEAQ. There are 17 residues in the CDR3. The V end was cut by 0 bases, the J end by 7 bases, with 19 bases between. The CDR3 bases are TGTGCCAGCAGCTTAGCGACCGACAGTTACTTATGGCAGCCCCAGCATTTT. Protein: CASSLATDSYLWQPQHF.

The gene calls are TRBV9 and TRBJ2-3, with a weak D call TRBD1 (6 bases). With 3 bases removed from V and 2 bases from J, the gap between germline ends came to 10 bases. Germline CDR1 and CDR2: SGDLS and YYNGEE. The length of the CDR3 is 14 residues. CDR3 region: CASSGTVSTDTQYF. Written as DNA, the CDR3 is TGTGCCAGCAGCGGGACAGTTTCCACAGATACGCAGTATTTT.

The chain combines TRBV5-6 with TRBJ2-7; the D is unclear. V was cut by 0 bases and J by 3 bases, with 10 bases left in between. Per germline, CDR1 SGHDT and CDR2 YYEEEE. CDR3 length: 14 residues. DNA for the CDR3: TGTGCCAGCAGCTTGGAACTGACATTCTACGAGCAGTACTTC. Its translation: CASSLELTFYEQYF. The full variable domain, its missing parts supplied by reference TRBV5-6 and TRBJ2-7, is DAGVTQSPTHLIKTRGQQVTLRCSPKSGHDTVSWYQQALGQGPQFIFQYYEEEERQRGNFPDRFSGHQFPNYSSELNVNALLLGDSALYLCASSLELTFYEQYFGPGTRLTVT.

V usage is TRBV7-8 and J usage is TRBJ2-7; weak D call: TRBD2 (6 bases). Looked up from germline, CDR1 is SGHVS and CDR2 is FQNEAQ. V lost 0 bases and J lost 2, with 8 bases in between. The length of the CDR3 is 14 residues. The CDR3 reads CASSLAAGTYEQYF. For the CDR3, the DNA is TGTGCCAGCAGCTTAGCGGCGGGAACCTACGAGCAGTACTTC.

This clone was picked up a small number of times. The J gene is TRBJ1-3, the V gene TRBV5-1; the D is unclear. The CDR3 spans 15 residues. With 4 bases removed from V and 1 base from J, the gap between germline ends came to 12 bases. The V gene's germline CDR1 is SGHRS and CDR2 YFSETQ. The CDR3 DNA reads TGCGCCAGCAGCCCCGTGCGGGGATCTGGAAACACCATATATTTT. Amino acid sequence: CASSPVRGSGNTIYF. Variable domain in full (rest from reference TRBV5-1 and TRBJ1-3): KAGVTQTPRYLIKTRGQQVTLSCSPISGHRSVSWYQQTPGQGLQFLFEYFSETQRNKGNFPGRFSGRQFSNSRSEMNVSTLELGDSALYLCASSPVRGSGNTIYFGEGSWLTVV.

The rearrangement uses TRBV6-5 and TRBJ1-2, with D possibly matching TRBD1 (5 bases). V was cut by 0 bases and J by 4 bases, with 12 bases left in between. The CDR3 is made up of 15 amino acids. Germline V gives CDR1 MNHEY, CDR2 SVGAGI. In DNA, the CDR3 is TGTGCCAGCAGTTACTCCGTGGGGGGTAGCTATGGCTACACCTTC. Protein product: CASSYSVGGSYGYTF.